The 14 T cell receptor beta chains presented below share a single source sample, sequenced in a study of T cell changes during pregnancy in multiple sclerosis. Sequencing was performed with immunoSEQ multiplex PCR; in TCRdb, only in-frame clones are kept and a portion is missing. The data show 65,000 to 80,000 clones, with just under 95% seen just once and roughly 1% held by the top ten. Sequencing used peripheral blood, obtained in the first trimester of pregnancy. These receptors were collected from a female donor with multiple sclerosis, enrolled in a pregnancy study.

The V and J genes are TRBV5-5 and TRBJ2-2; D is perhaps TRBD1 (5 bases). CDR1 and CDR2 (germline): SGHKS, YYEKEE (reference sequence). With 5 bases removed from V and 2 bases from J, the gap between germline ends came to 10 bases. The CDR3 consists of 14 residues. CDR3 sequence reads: CASSLDINTGELFF. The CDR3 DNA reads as TGTGCCAGCAGTCTGGACATTAACACCGGGGAGCTGTTTTTT.

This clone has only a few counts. CDR3 sequence reads: CASSSTGSSSGANVLTF. In nucleotides, the CDR3 is TGTGCCAGCAGCTCGACAGGGAGCAGCTCTGGGGCCAACGTCCTGACTTTC. This chain uses TRBV5-4 with TRBJ2-6; TRBD1 aligns across 7 bases. The germline CDR1 and CDR2 sequences are SGHNT and YYREEE (reference sequence). The V segment lost 3 bases and the J segment 0 bases; nucleotides outside the gene matches: 6. This CDR3 contains 17 residues.

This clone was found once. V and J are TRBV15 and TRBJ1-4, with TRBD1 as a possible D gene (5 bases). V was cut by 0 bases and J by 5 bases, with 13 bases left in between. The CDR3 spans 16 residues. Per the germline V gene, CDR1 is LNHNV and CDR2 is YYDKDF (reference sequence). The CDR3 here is CATSRECRQLNEKLFF. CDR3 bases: TGTGCCACCAGCAGAGAGTGCCGACAGTTAAATGAAAAACTGTTTTTT. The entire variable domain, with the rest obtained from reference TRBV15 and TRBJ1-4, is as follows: DAMVIQNPRYQVTQFGKPVTLSCSQTLNHNVMYWYQQKSSQAPKLLFHYYDKDFNNEADTPDNFQSRRPNTSFCFLDIRSPGLGDTAMYLCATSRECRQLNEKLFFGSGTQLSVL.

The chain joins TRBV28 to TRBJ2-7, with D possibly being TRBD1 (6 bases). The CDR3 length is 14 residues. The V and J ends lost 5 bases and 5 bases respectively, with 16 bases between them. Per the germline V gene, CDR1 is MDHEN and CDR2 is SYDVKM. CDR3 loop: CASSPQGPLDEQYF. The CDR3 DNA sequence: TGTGCCAGCAGTCCACAGGGACCTCTGGACGAGCAGTACTTC.

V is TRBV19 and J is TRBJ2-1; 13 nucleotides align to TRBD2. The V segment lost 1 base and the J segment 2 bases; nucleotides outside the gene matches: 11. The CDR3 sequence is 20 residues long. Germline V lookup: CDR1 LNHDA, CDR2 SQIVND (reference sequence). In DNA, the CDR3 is TGTGCCAGTAGTATAGCAGGACTAGCGGGAGTCTGGACTCCCTACAATGAGCAGTTCTTC. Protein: CASSIAGLAGVWTPYNEQFF.

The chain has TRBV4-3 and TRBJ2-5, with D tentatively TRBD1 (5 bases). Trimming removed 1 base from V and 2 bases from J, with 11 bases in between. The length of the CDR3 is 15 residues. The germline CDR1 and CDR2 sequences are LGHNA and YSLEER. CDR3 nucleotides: TGCGCCAGCAGCCAAGTGGCAGGGCGGCAAGAGACCCAGTACTTC. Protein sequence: CASSQVAGRQETQYF.

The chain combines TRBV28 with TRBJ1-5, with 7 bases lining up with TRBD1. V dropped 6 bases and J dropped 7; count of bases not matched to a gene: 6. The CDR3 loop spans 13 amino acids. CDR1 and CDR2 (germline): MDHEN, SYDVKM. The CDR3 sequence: CASSRQGVQPQHF. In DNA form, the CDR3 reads TGTGCCAGCAGCCGACAGGGCGTACAGCCCCAGCATTTT. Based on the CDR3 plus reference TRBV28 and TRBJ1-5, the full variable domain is DVKVTQSSRYLVKRTGEKVFLECVQDMDHENMFWYRQDPGLGLRLIYFSYDVKMKEKGDIPEGYSVSREKKERFSLILESASTNQTSMYLCASSRQGVQPQHFGDGTRLSIL.

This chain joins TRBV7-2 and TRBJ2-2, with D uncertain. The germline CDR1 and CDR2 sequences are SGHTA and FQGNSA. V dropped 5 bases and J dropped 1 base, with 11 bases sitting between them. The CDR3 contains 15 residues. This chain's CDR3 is CASSLGQVNTGELFF. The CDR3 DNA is TGTGCCAGCAGCCTAGGGCAGGTGAACACCGGGGAGCTGTTTTTT.

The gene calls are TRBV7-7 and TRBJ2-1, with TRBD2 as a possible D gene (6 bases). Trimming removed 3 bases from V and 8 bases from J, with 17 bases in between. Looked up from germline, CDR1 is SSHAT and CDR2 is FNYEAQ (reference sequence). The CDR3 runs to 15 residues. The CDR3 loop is CASSFGGAGGDEQFF. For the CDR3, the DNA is TGTGCCAGCAGCTTTGGCGGGGCGGGCGGCGATGAGCAGTTCTTC. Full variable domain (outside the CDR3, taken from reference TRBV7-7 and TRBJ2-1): GAGVSQSPRYKVTKRGQDVTLRCDPISSHATLYWYQQALGQGPEFLTYFNYEAQPDKSGLPSDRFSAERPEGSISTLTIQRTEQRDSAMYRCASSFGGAGGDEQFFGPGTRLTVL.

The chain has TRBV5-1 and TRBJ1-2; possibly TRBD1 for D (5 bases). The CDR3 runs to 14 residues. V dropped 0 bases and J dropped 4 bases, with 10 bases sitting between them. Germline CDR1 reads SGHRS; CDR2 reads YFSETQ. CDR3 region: CASSLVAGPYGYTF. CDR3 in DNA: TGCGCCAGCAGCTTGGTGGCGGGGCCCTATGGCTACACCTTC.

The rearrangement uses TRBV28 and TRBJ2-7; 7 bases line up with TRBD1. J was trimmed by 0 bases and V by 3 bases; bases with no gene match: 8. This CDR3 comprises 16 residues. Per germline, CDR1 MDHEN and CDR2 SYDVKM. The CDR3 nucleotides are TGTGCCAGCAGTTTGTCGTTAGGGGGCTCCTCCTACGAGCAGTACTTC. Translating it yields CASSLSLGGSSYEQYF.

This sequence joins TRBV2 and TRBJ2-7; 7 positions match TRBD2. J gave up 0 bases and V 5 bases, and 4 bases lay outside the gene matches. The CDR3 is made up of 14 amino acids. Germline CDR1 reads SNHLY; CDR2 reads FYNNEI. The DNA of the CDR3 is TGTGCCAGCAGTCTGGGGGGGACCTCCTACGAGCAGTACTTC. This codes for CASSLGGTSYEQYF.

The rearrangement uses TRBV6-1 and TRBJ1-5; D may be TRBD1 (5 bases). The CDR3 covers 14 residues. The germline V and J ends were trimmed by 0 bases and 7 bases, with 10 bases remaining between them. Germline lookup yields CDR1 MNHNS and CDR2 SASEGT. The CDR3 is CASSEAGGVQPQHF. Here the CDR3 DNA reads TGTGCCAGCAGTGAAGCGGGAGGGGTGCAGCCCCAGCATTTT.

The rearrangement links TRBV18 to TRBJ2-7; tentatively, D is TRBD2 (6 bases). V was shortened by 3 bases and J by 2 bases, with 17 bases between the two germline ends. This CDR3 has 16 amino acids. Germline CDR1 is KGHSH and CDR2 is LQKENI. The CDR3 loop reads CASSPRGPSGAYEQYF. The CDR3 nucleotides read TGTGCCAGCTCACCCCGCGGGCCTTCGGGGGCCTACGAGCAGTACTTC.